Following are 7 T cell receptor beta chains from one sample sequenced in a study of cytomegalovirus exposure and HLA in healthy donors. Use of 60 Vbeta and 13 Jbeta primers characterized the PCR. The protocol was immunoSEQ multiplex PCR, while the TCRdb copy is restricted to in-frame clones and leaves out a portion. This sample has 75,000 to 90,000 clones, with roughly 72% found just once. Sequenced input: PBMCs. The receptors come from a woman in her 40s in good health and CMV-seropositive.

This sequence joins TRBV7-6 and TRBJ2-2; 9 bases line up with TRBD1. The CDR3 sequence is 18 residues long. Germline CDR1 and CDR2: SGHVS and FNYEAQ. With V trimmed by 4 bases and J by 0 bases, 9 bases remained unmatched. CDR3 DNA: TGTGCCAGCAGCTCACAGGGGACAGGGAGTACGAACACCGGGGAGCTGTTTTTT. This codes for CASSSQGTGSTNTGELFF.

On this clone itself: Germline and junction disagree at one end, which may indicate a read error. J is TRBJ1-2 and V is TRBV7-9; 8 nucleotides agree with TRBD1. The CDR3 totals 16 residues. CDR1 SEHNR and CDR2 FQNEAQ come from the germline V gene (reference sequence). CDR3 loop: CSSSPLGQARFYGYTF. DNA for the CDR3: TGTTCCAGCAGCCCCTTGGGACAGGCGCGTTTCTATGGCTACACCTTC.

Concerning this clone: The germline gene is not matched at one end of the junction; a read error may be the cause. The chain uses TRBV28 and TRBJ1-5, with 8 bases aligning to TRBD1. CDR1 and CDR2 (germline): MDHEN, SYDVKM. This CDR3 region has 18 residues. CDR3 sequence (DNA): TGTGTCAGCAGTTCCCTAAGGACAGGGATATTCGACAATCAGCCCCAGCATTTT. Translated, it gives CVSSSLRTGIFDNQPQHF.

The CDR3 loop reads CASSPPLAGDTYTQYF. The CDR3 coding sequence is TGTGCCAGCTCACCACCCCTAGCGGGAGATACGTATACGCAGTATTTT. The J gene is TRBJ2-3, the V gene TRBV18; 10 positions agree with TRBD2. This CDR3 spans 16 amino acids. The germline CDR1 and CDR2 sequences are KGHSH and LQKENI. Trimming took 0 bases from V and 7 from J; bases not matched to a gene: 7. Variable domain in full (rest from reference TRBV18 and TRBJ2-3): NAGVMQNPRHLVRRRGQEARLRCSPMKGHSHVYWYRQLPEEGLKFMVYLQKENIIDESGMPKERFSAEFPKEGPSILRIQQVVRGDSAAYFCASSPPLAGDTYTQYFGPGTRLTVL.

J is TRBJ2-7 and V is TRBV30; possible D gene TRBD1, 5 bases. CDR1 is GTSNPN and CDR2 is SVGIG in the germline V gene (reference sequence). This CDR3 has 13 residues. V shed 5 bases and J shed 5 bases, with 16 bases lying between them. CDR3 DNA sequence: TGTGCCTGGTCCAGGAAGCAGGGCCACGAGCAGTACTTC. Protein sequence: CAWSRKQGHEQYF.

The rearrangement joins TRBV29-1 to TRBJ1-5, with D tentatively TRBD1 (5 bases). Germline V gene data show CDR1 as SQVTM and CDR2 as ANQGSEA. Trimming shortened V by 7 bases and J by 2 bases, and 12 bases separated the two germline ends. The CDR3 has 13 residues. CDR3 amino acids: CSAGNRGNQPQHF. The CDR3, as DNA: TGCAGCGCAGGGAACCGGGGCAATCAGCCCCAGCATTTT.

This chain joins TRBV7-9 and TRBJ2-5, with TRBD1 identical over 7 bases. Germline values: CDR1 SEHNR, CDR2 FQNEAQ (reference sequence). The J segment lost 2 bases and the V segment lost 5 bases, leaving 8 bases of the junction unmatched. This CDR3 has 15 amino acids. Here the CDR3 reads CASSAQGPLQETQYF. The DNA of the CDR3 is TGTGCCAGCAGCGCACAGGGGCCACTACAAGAGACCCAGTACTTC.